What follows describes a single TCR beta chain. Its specificity is unknown. The planned depth of sequencing spanned 1 in 200,000 to 1 in 1 million T cells. Repertoires were generated with immunoSEQ multiplex PCR, while TCRdb's copy carries only in-frame clones and drops some. The table records approximately 130,000 clones, 84% of them present only once. CDR1 and CDR2 from the germline V gene are WSHSY and SAAADI. The CDR3 consists of 13 residues. Trimming took off 5 bases at V and 5 bases at J, with 12 bases between the two ends. This record belongs to a study of cytotoxic CD8 clonotypes in ibrutinib-treated CLL. Study at large: The response samples were taken once patients had been treated for a median of about 12 months, range 6 to 36.

Study-level findings and limits: An increase in clonality occurred at ibrutinib response, followed by a return toward baseline at progression.

The chain couples TRBV10-2 to TRBJ1-2, with D tentatively TRBD1 (6 bases). Sequencing used PBMCs, obtained after 24 months of ibrutinib treatment. The receptor's source is a human donor with chronic lymphocytic leukemia. The DNA of the CDR3 is TGCGCCAGCAGTCGGGGGCAGCCTTATGGCTACACCTTC. It yields the protein CASSRGQPYGYTF.